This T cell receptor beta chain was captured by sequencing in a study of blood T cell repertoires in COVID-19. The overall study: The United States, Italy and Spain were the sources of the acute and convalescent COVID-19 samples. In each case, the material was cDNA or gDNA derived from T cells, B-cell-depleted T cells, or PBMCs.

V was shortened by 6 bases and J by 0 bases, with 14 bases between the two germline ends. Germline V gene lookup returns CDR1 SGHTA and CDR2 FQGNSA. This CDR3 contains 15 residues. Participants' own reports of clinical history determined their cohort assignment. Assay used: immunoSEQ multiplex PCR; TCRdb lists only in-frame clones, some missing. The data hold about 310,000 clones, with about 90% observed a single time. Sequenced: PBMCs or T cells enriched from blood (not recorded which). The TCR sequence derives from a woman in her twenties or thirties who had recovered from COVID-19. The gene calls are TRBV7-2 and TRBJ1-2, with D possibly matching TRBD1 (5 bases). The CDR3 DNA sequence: TGTGCCAGCAGTTACAGGTTGACCTCTAACTATGGCTACACCTTC. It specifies CASSYRLTSNYGYTF.